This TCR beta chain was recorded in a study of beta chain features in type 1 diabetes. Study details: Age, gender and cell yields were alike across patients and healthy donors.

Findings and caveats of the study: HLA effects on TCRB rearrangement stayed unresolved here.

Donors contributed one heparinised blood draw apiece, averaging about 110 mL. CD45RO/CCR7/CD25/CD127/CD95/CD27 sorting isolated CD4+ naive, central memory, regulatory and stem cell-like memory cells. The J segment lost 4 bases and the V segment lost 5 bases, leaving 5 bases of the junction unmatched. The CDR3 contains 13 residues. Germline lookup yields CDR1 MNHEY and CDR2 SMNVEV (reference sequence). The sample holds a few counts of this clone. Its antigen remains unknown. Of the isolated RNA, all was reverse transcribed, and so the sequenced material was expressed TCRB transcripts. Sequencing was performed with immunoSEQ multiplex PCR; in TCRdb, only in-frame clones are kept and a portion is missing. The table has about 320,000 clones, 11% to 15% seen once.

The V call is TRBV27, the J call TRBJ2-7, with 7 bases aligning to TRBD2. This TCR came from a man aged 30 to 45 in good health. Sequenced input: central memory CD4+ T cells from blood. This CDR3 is CASSPSGTYEQYV. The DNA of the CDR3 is TGTGCCAGCAGTCCTAGCGGTACGTACGAGCAGTACGTC.